The 20 T cell receptor beta chains below come from one sample, sequenced in a study of beta chain features in type 1 diabetes. General observations from the study: Within each of all four CD4+ subsets, Type 1 diabetes patients had TCRB CDR3s that were moderately but significantly shorter.

Sequenced material consisted of expressed TCRB transcripts (all of the isolated RNA was reverse transcribed). Sequenced by immunoSEQ multiplex PCR; TCRdb stores in-frame clones only, minus some. Of over 25,000 clones in the sample, approximately 51% are singletons; the top ten hold roughly 1.5%. These receptors have no known antigen. The specimen sequenced was Tregs from blood. The receptors shown here come from a young woman with type 1 diabetes.

CDR3 coding DNA: TGCGCCAGCAGCCCAGGGACTAGCGGGGTAGACAATGAGCAGTTCTTC. This gives the protein CASSPGTSGVDNEQFF. V and J are TRBV5-1 and TRBJ2-1, with 13 nucleotides matching TRBD2. This CDR3 spans 16 amino acids. V shed 4 bases and J 5 bases; nucleotides not matched to a gene: 6. The germline V gene has CDR1 SGHRS and CDR2 YFSETQ.

This chain uses TRBV2 with TRBJ1-2; TRBD1 agrees at 9 bases. Germline CDR1 and CDR2: SNHLY and FYNNEI. V lost 6 bases and J lost 7; bases outside the gene matches: 6. The CDR3 is made up of 13 amino acids. The CDR3 spells CASSARDRVGYTF. Written as DNA, the CDR3 is TGTGCCAGCAGCGCGCGGGACAGGGTTGGCTACACCTTC.

This chain links TRBV19 with TRBJ1-2; 9 bases are a match to TRBD1. The CDR3 spans 14 residues. Germline CDR1 reads LNHDA; CDR2 reads SQIVND (reference sequence). V dropped 7 bases and J dropped 4; count of bases not matched to a gene: 7. This CDR3 is CASNPPGQGYGYTF. DNA for the CDR3: TGTGCCAGTAACCCCCCGGGACAGGGCTATGGCTACACCTTC.

This clone was counted between two and nine times. V gene TRBV20-1 combines with J gene TRBJ2-4, with D unclear. Between the trimmed V and J ends, which lost 2 bases and 10 bases, there was a span of 9 bases. The CDR3 runs to 11 residues. Germline V gives CDR1 DFQATT, CDR2 SNEGSKA (reference sequence). In nucleotides, the CDR3 is TGCAGTGCTAGATCCTCAGCGATTCAGTACTTC. Residues: CSARSSAIQYF.

This clone was counted between two and nine times. The V and J genes are TRBV27 and TRBJ2-3, with TRBD2 matching 12 bases. Germline assignment: CDR1 MNHEY and CDR2 SMNVEV (reference sequence). CDR3 length: 16 amino acids. Germline trimming cut 4 bases from V and 2 bases from J; bases unmatched to any gene: 4. The DNA of the CDR3 is TGTGCCAGCAGTTCCTGGACTAGCGGGACCACAGATACGCAGTATTTT. It codes for CASSSWTSGTTDTQYF.

The CDR3 DNA is TGCGCCAGCAGCTTGGCCGTTCTAGGGAGATCCGGAAAAAACATGAACACTGAAGCTTTCTTT. It is translated as CASSLAVLGRSGKNMNTEAFF. This chain connects TRBV5-1 to TRBJ1-1, with unresolved D. Germline V gene sequence: CDR1 SGHRS, CDR2 YFSETQ. There are 21 residues in the CDR3. Trimming removed 0 bases at V and 0 bases at J, with 27 bases between.

V and J are TRBV2 and TRBJ2-3; TRBD2 matches 16 bases. Germline values: CDR1 SNHLY, CDR2 FYNNEI. CDR3 length equals 15 residues. The junction had 8 bases not matched to a gene; V was cut back by 7 bases and J by 10 bases. The CDR3 DNA sequence: TGTGCCAGCAAGGGGACTAGCGGGAGGGTAGAAGCGCAGTATTTT. Encoded protein: CASKGTSGRVEAQYF.

The chain has TRBV19 and TRBJ1-5; 10 bases align to TRBD1. Germline trimming cut 8 bases from V and 6 bases from J; bases unmatched to any gene: 10. The CDR3 length is 15 residues. Germline CDR1 LNHDA, CDR2 SQIVND (reference sequence). Here the CDR3 DNA reads TGTGCCAGTCGGCCATCGACAGGGGGCAGTCAGCCCCAGCATTTT. Amino acids: CASRPSTGGSQPQHF.

CDR3 in amino acids: CASSQAWGQRTDFNYGYTF. The CDR3 coding sequence is TGTGCCAGCAGCCAAGCGTGGGGACAACGAACTGATTTTAACTATGGCTACACCTTC. V and J are TRBV4-2 and TRBJ1-2; maybe TRBD1 (6 bases). Germline V gene sequence: CDR1 LGHNA, CDR2 YNFKEQ. The V gene lost 1 base and the J gene lost 1 base, with 22 bases spanning the gap. The CDR3 is made up of 19 amino acids.

V usage is TRBV7-2 and J usage is TRBJ1-2; tentative D call: TRBD1 (6 bases). Germline V CDR1 and CDR2: SGHTA, FQGNSA. This CDR3 is 16 amino acids long. The V end lost 2 bases, the J end lost 2 bases, and 15 bases lay between the germline ends. CDR3 amino acids: CASSLFFTGTNYGYTF. The CDR3 region has the DNA TGTGCCAGCAGCTTATTTTTTACAGGGACCAACTATGGCTACACCTTC.

This sequence joins TRBV30 and TRBJ2-1; possible D gene TRBD2, 5 bases. Germline values: CDR1 GTSNPN, CDR2 SVGIG (reference sequence). V was shortened by 4 bases and J by 5 bases, with 12 bases between the two germline ends. The CDR3 totals 13 residues. For the CDR3, the DNA is TGTGCCTGGACGAGGACTTCCGACAATGAGCAGTTCTTC. Translating gives CAWTRTSDNEQFF. The whole variable domain, filled in from reference TRBV30 and TRBJ2-1, reads SQTIHQWPATLVQPVGSPLSLECTVEGTSNPNLYWYRQAAGRGLQLLFYSVGIGQISSEVPQNLSASRPQDRQFILSSKKLLLSDSGFYLCAWTRTSDNEQFFGPGTRLTVL.

The chain joins TRBV2 to TRBJ2-7; D gene ambiguous. V lost 0 bases, J lost 6 bases, and 3 bases lay in between. The CDR3 consists of 11 residues. Looked up from germline, CDR1 is SNHLY and CDR2 is FYNNEI. The CDR3 loop is CASSEAGEQYF. CDR3 coding DNA: TGTGCCAGCAGTGAAGCCGGCGAGCAGTACTTC.

The chain couples TRBV19 to TRBJ1-5; D ambiguous. Trimming stripped 9 bases from V and 1 base from J, with 19 bases between. Germline V CDR1 and CDR2: LNHDA, SQIVND (reference sequence). The CDR3 contains 16 residues. This CDR3 reads CASVERIRASNQPQHF. The CDR3 region has the DNA TGTGCCAGCGTAGAAAGGATAAGAGCGAGCAATCAGCCCCAGCATTTT. Looking up the rest from reference TRBV19 and TRBJ1-5 gives the full variable domain: DGGITQSPKYLFRKEGQNVTLSCEQNLNHDAMYWYRQDPGQGLRLIYYSQIVNDFQKGDIAEGYSVSREKKESFPLTVTSAQKNPTAFYLCASVERIRASNQPQHFGDGTRLSIL.

The V call is TRBV19, the J call TRBJ2-1; weak D call: TRBD2 (5 bases). Germline loops: CDR1 LNHDA, CDR2 SQIVND (reference sequence). The V end was cut by 1 base, the J end by 3 bases, with 10 bases between. The CDR3 covers 15 residues. Here the CDR3 reads CASSIASGFYNEQFF. CDR3 bases: TGTGCCAGTAGTATAGCGAGCGGATTCTACAATGAGCAGTTCTTC.

This clone showed up just a few times. The rearrangement joins TRBV30 to TRBJ1-2, with 7 bases aligning to TRBD1. The CDR3 is 13 amino acids. J gave up 5 bases and V 0 bases, and 3 bases lay outside the gene matches. From germline, CDR1 is GTSNPN and CDR2 SVGIG (reference sequence). This chain's CDR3 is CAWSVTGAYGYTF. Written as DNA, the CDR3 is TGTGCCTGGAGTGTAACAGGGGCGTATGGCTACACCTTC.

This chain links TRBV11-2 with TRBJ1-2, with D perhaps TRBD1 (6 bases). Germline CDR1 SGHAT, CDR2 FQNNGV. CDR3 length equals 12 residues. Trimming took off 1 base at V and 8 bases at J, with 8 bases between the two ends. The CDR3, as DNA: TGTGCCAGCAGCTTAGGAGGGGGAGGCTACACCTTC. It specifies CASSLGGGGYTF.

The V and J genes are TRBV7-2 and TRBJ2-2; 8 bases are shared with TRBD1. After removal of 3 bases from V and 8 bases from J, the junction contained 14 bases not matched to a gene. Looked up from germline, CDR1 is SGHTA and CDR2 is FQGNSA. The CDR3 contains 17 residues. As DNA, the CDR3 is TGTGCCAGCAGCTTGTCGTCACGGACAGGGTCTTCGGGGGAGCTGTTTTTT. It is translated as CASSLSSRTGSSGELFF.

The chain links TRBV30 to TRBJ2-7, with 8 bases that match TRBD1. The germline CDR1 and CDR2 sequences are GTSNPN and SVGIG (reference sequence). CDR3 length: 13 amino acids. J was trimmed by 6 bases and V by 1 base; bases with no gene match: 5. This CDR3 reads CAWSEDRDSEQYV. CDR3 bases: TGTGCCTGGAGTGAGGACAGGGATAGCGAGCAGTACGTC.

The rearrangement links TRBV9 to TRBJ2-1; 7 bases agree with TRBD2. The CDR3 has 15 amino acids. Germline V gives CDR1 SGDLS, CDR2 YYNGEE. After removal of 4 bases from V and 3 bases from J, the junction contained 7 bases not matched to a gene. The CDR3 bases are TGTGCCAGCAGCCCCCGGGGGACTAACTACAATGAGCAGTTCTTC. Protein sequence: CASSPRGTNYNEQFF. Based on the CDR3 plus reference TRBV9 and TRBJ2-1, the full variable domain is DSGVTQTPKHLITATGQRVTLRCSPRSGDLSVYWYQQSLDQGLQFLIQYYNGEERAKGNILERFSAQQFPDLHSELNLSSLELGDSALYFCASSPRGTNYNEQFFGPGTRLTVL.

This chain uses TRBV28 with TRBJ1-2, with a weak D call TRBD1 (5 bases). Germline CDR1 and CDR2: MDHEN and SYDVKM. The CDR3 spans 16 residues. V was trimmed by 4 bases and J by 10 bases, leaving 25 bases between them. The CDR3 DNA is TGTGCCAGCAGTTCACCCGATCTTGGCAGGGCTTCTGTCTACACCTTC. Translated, it gives CASSSPDLGRASVYTF.